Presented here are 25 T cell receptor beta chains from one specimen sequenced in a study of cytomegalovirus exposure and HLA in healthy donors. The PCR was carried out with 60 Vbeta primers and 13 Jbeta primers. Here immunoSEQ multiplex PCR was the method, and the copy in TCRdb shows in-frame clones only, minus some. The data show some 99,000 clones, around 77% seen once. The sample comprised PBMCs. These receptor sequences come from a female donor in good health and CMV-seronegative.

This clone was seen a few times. CDR3 coding DNA: TGTGCCAGCAGCCAGCGCGGGGGGTCAATGAAAGGCTACACCTTC. The encoded protein is CASSQRGGSMKGYTF. The chain combines TRBV14 with TRBJ1-2; D is perhaps TRBD1 (5 bases). V shed 3 bases and J shed 8 bases, with 19 bases lying between them. There are 15 residues in the CDR3. Looked up from germline, CDR1 is SGHDN and CDR2 is FVKESK.

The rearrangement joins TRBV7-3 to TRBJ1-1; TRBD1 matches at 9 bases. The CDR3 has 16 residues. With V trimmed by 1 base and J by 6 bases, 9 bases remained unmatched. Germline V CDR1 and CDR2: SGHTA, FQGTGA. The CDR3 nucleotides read TGTGCCAGCAGCTTAATTTCGGGACAGGGAGTCGCTGAAGCTTTCTTT. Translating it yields CASSLISGQGVAEAFF.

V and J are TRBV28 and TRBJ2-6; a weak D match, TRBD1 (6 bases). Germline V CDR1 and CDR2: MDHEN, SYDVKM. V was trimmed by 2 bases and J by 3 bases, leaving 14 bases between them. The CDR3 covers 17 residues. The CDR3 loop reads CASSLKQGKLGANVLTF. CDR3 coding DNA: TGTGCCAGCAGTTTAAAGCAGGGGAAACTTGGGGCCAACGTCCTGACTTTC.

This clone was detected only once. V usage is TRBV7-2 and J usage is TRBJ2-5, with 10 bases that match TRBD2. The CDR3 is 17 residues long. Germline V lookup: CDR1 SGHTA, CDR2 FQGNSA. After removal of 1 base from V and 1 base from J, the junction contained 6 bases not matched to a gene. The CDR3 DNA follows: TGTGCCAGCAGCTTAGTTTCTAGCGGGAGACCCCAAGAGACCCAGTACTTC. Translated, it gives CASSLVSSGRPQETQYF.

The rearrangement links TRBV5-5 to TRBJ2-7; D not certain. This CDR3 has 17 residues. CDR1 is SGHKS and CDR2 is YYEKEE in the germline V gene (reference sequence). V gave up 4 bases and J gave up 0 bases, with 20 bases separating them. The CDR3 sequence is CASSATYTSRSSYEQYF. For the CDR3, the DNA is TGTGCCAGCAGCGCGACGTACACTTCAAGGAGCTCCTACGAGCAGTACTTC.

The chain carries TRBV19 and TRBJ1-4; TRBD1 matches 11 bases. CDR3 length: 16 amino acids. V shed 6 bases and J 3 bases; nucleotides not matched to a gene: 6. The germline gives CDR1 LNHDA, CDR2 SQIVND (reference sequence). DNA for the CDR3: TGTGCCAGTAGCTGGGACAGGGGGTACGCTAATGAAAAACTGTTTTTT. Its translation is CASSWDRGYANEKLFF.

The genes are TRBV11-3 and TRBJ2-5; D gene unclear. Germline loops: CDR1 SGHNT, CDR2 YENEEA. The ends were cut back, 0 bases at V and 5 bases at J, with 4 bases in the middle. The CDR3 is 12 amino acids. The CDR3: CASSLDRETQYF. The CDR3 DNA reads TGTGCCAGCAGCTTAGATCGGGAGACCCAGTACTTC.

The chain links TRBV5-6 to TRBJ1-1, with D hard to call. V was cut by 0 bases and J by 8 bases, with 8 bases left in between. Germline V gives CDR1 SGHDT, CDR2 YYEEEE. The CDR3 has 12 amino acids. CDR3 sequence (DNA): TGTGCCAGCAGCTTGGATAGGCGGGAAGCTTTCTTT. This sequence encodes CASSLDRREAFF.

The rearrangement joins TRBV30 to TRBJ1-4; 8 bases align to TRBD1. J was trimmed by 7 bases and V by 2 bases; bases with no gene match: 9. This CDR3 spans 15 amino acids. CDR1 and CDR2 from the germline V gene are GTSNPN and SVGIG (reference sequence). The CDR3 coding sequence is TGTGCCTGGAGTCCCGGGACAGGTCTGGGTGAAAAACTGTTTTTT. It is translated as CAWSPGTGLGEKLFF.

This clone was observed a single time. The DNA for the CDR3 is TGCGCCAGCACCCAGGGGGACTCCAACTTGGGCACTGAAGCTTTCTTT. Translation gives CASTQGDSNLGTEAFF. The chain has TRBV5-1 and TRBJ1-1, with 7 positions matching TRBD1. CDR3 size: 16 residues. Germline values: CDR1 SGHRS, CDR2 YFSETQ. J lost 4 bases, V lost 6 bases, and 15 bases had no gene match.

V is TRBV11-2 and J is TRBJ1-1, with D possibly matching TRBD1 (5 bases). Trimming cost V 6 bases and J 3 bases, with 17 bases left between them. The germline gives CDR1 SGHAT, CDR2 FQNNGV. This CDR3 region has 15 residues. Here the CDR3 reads CASREYTGGDTEAFF. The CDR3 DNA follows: TGTGCCAGCAGAGAGTATACCGGGGGAGACACTGAAGCTTTCTTT.

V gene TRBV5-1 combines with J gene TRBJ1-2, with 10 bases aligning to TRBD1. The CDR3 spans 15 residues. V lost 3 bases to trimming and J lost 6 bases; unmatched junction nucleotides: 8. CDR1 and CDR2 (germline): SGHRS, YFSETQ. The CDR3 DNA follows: TGCGCCAGCAGCTCGAGACAGGGGGCTTTCGATGGCTACACCTTC. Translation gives CASSSRQGAFDGYTF.

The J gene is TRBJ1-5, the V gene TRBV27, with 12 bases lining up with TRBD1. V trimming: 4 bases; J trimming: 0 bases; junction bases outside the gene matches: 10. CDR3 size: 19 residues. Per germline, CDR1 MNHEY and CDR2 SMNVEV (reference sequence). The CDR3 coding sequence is TGTGCCAGCAGTTCGCTCCGGGACAGGGGGCGGTTTAGCAATCAGCCCCAGCATTTT. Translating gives CASSSLRDRGRFSNQPQHF.

The CDR3 nucleotides are TGTGCCAGCAGCTTGGGCTCTAGCTGGGGTCAAAACATTCAGTACTTC. Its translation: CASSLGSSWGQNIQYF. The J gene is TRBJ2-4, the V gene TRBV7-2; possibly TRBD2 for D (5 bases). CDR3 length: 16 amino acids. Per germline, CDR1 SGHTA and CDR2 FQGNSA. The V and J ends lost 3 bases and 5 bases respectively, with 17 bases between them.

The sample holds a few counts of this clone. CDR3 in amino acids: CASSPSTGNYGYTF. The CDR3, as DNA: TGTGCCAGCAGCCCATCGACAGGGAACTATGGCTACACCTTC. The V and J genes are TRBV7-9 and TRBJ1-2, with TRBD1 matching over 7 bases. V shed 5 bases, J shed 2 bases, and the junction held 5 bases outside the gene matches. The CDR3 has 14 residues. The germline V gene has CDR1 SEHNR and CDR2 FQNEAQ (reference sequence).

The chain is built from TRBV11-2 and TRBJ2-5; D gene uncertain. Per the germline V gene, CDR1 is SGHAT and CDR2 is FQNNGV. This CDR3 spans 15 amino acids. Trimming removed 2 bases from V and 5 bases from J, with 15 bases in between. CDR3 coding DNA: TGTGCCAGCAGCTTATTTACGGCTAGTAGCGAGACCCAGTACTTC. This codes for CASSLFTASSETQYF.

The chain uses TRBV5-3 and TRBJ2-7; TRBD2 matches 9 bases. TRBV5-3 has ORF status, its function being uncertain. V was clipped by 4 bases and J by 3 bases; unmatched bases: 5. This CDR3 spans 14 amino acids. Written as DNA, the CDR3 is TGTGCCAGAAGCGAAGGACTAGCGAGCTACGAGCAGTACTTC. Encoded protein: CARSEGLASYEQYF.

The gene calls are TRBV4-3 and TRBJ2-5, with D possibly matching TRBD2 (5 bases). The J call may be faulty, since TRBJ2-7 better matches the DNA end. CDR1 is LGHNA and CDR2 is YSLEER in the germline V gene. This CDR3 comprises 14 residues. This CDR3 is CASSQQTGTYEQYF. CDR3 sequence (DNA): TGCGCCAGCAGCCAACAGACGGGAACCTACGAGCAGTACTTC.

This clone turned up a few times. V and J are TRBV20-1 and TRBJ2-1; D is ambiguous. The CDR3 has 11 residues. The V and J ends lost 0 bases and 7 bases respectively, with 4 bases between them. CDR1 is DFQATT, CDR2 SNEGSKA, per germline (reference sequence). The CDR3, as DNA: TGCAGTGCTAGAGATCGGAATGAGCAGTTCTTC. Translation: CSARDRNEQFF.

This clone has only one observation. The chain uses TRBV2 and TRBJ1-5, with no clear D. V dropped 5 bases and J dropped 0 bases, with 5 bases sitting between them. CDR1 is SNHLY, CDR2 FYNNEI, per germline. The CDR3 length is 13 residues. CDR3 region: CASSRDSNQPQHF. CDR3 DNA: TGTGCCAGCAGTAGAGATAGCAATCAGCCCCAGCATTTT.

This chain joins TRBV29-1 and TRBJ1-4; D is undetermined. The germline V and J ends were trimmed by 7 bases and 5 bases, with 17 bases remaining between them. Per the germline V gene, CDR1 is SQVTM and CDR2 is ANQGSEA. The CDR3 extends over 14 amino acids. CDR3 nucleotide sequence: TGCAGCGGATCGTCGCGGGTGGAAAATGAAAAACTGTTTTTT. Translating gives CSGSSRVENEKLFF.

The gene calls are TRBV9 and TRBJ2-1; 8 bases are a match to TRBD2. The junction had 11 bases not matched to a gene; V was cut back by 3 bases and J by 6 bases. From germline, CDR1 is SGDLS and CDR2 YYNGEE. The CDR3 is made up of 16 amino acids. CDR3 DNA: TGTGCCAGCAGCGAGAGAAGCGGGAGTTTCGGCAATGAGCAGTTCTTC. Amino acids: CASSERSGSFGNEQFF.

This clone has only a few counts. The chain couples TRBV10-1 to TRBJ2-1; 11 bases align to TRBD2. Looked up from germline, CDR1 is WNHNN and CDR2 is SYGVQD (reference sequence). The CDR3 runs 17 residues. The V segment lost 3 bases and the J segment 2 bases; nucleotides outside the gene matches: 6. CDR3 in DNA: TGCGCCAGCAGTGACCCCGGGACTAGCGGTACCTACAATGAGCAGTTCTTC. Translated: CASSDPGTSGTYNEQFF.

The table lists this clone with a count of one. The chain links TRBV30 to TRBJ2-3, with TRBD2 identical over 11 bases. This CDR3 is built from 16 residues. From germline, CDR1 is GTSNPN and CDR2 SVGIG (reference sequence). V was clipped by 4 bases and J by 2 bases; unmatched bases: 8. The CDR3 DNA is TGTGCCTGGACCCGATTGGGACTAGCGGCCACAGATACGCAGTATTTT. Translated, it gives CAWTRLGLAATDTQYF.

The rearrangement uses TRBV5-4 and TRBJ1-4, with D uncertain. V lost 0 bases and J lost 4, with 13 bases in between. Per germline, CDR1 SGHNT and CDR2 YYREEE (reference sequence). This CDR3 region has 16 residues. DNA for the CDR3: TGTGCCAGCAGCTTGGATTTGGCAACCGTTAATGAAAAACTGTTTTTT. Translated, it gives CASSLDLATVNEKLFF.